This TCR beta chain was sequenced for a study of cytomegalovirus exposure and HLA in healthy donors. From the 120-subject validation cohort, which was separate from the roughly 670-subject first cohort, the donors were drawn. The method was immunoSEQ multiplex PCR; TCRdb's version includes in-frame clones alone and lacks a portion of them. This sample has around 90,000 clones, with less than 90% found just once. Germline assignment: CDR1 MNHNY and CDR2 SVGAGI (reference sequence). Trimming removed 5 bases at V and 3 bases at J, with 10 bases between. This CDR3 comprises 13 residues. This chain uses TRBV6-6 with TRBJ2-5, with D maybe TRBD1 (6 bases). This sequence was found in a woman aged 18-29 years in good health and CMV-seropositive. Sequencing input: PBMCs. This CDR3 is CASSDWDKETQYF. The CDR3 DNA is TGTGCCAGCAGTGATTGGGACAAAGAGACCCAGTACTTC.